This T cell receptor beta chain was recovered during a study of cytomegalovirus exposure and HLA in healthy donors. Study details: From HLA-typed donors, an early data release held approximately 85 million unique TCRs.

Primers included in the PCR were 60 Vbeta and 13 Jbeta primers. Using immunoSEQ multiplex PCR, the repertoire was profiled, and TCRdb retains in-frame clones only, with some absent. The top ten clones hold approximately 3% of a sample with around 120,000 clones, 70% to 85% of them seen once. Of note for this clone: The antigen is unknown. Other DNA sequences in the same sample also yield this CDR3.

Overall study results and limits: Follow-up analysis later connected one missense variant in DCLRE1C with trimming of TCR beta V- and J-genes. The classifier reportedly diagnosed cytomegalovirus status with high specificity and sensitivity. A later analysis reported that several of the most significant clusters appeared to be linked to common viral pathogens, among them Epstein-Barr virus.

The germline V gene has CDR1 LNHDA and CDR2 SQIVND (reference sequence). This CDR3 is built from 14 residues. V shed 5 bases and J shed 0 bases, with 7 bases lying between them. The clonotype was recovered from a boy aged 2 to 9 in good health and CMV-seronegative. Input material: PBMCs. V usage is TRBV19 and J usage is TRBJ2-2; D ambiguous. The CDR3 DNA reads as TGTGCCAGTAGTTGGCAGACGAACACCGGGGAGCTGTTTTTT. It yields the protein CASSWQTNTGELFF.